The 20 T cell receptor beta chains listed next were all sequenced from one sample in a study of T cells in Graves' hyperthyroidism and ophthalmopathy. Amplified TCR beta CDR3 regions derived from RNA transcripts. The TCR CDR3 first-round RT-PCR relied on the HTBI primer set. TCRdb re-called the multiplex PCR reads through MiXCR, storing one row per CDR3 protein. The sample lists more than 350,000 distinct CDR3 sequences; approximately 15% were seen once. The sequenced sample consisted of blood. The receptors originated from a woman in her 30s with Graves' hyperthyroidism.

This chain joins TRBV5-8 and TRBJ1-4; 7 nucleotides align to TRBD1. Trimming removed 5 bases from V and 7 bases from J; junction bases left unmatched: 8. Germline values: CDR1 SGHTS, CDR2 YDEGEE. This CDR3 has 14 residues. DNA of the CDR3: TGTGCCAGCAGTAGCGGGACAGCCCGTGAAAAACTGTTTTTT. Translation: CASSSGTAREKLFF.

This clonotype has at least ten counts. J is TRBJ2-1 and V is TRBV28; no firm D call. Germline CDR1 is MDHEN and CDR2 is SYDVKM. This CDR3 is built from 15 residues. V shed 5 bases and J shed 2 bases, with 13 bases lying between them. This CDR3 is CASSLRLGAYNEQFF. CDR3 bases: TGTGCCAGCAGTCTCCGCCTAGGCGCCTACAATGAGCAGTTCTTC.

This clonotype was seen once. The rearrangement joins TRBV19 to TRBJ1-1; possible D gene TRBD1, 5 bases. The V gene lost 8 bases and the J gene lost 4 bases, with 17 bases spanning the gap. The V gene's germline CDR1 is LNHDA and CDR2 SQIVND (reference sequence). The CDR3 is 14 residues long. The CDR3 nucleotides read TGTGCCAGTTGGGCCGGGACGCCAATCACTGAAGCTTTCTTT. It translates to CASWAGTPITEAFF. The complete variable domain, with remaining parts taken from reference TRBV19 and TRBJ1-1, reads DGGITQSPKYLFRKEGQNVTLSCEQNLNHDAMYWYRQDPGQGLRLIYYSQIVNDFQKGDIAEGYSVSREKKESFPLTVTSAQKNPTAFYLCASWAGTPITEAFFGQGTRLTVV.

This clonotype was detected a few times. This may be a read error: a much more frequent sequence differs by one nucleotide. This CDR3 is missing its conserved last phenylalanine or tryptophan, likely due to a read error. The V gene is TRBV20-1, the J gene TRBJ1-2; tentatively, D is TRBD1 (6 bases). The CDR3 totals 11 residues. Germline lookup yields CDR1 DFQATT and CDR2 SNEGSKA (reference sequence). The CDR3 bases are TGCACGGCAGGGGAGAACTATGGCTACACCTCC. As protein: CTAGENYGYTS.

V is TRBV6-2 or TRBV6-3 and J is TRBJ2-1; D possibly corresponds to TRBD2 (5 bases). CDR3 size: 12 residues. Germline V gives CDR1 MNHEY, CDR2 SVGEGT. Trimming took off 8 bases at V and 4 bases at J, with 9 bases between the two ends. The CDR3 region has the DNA TGTGCCAGCCGCCCGGGATACAATGAGCAGTTCTTC. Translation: CASRPGYNEQFF.

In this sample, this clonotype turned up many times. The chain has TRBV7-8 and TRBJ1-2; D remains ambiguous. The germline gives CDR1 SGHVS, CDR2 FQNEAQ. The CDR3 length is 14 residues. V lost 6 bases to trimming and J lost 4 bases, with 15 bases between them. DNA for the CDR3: TGTGCCAGCAGACGTTCCCGCGGGAGCTATGGCTACACCTTC. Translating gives CASRRSRGSYGYTF.

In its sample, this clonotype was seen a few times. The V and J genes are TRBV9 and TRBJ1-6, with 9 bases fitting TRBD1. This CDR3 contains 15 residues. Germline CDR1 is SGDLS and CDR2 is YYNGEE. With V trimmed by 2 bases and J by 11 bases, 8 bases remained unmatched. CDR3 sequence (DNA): TGTGCCAGCAGCGTGCCGGGACAGGGCTCCCCACCCCTCCACTTT. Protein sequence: CASSVPGQGSPPLHF.

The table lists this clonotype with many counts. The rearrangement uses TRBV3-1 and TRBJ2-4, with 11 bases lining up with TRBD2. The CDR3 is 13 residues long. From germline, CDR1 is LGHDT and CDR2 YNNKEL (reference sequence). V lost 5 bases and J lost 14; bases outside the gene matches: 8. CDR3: CASSDQGLAVEYF. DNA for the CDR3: TGTGCCAGCAGCGACCAGGGACTAGCGGTCGAGTACTTC.

CDR3 protein: CASTTGGLAGNSYNEQFF. CDR3 in DNA: TGTGCCAGCACCACAGGGGGACTAGCGGGGAATTCCTACAATGAGCAGTTCTTC. V usage is TRBV11-2 and J usage is TRBJ2-1; TRBD2 matches at 13 bases. CDR3 length: 18 residues. Unmatched junction bases numbered 10, after V lost 7 bases and J lost 1 base. The germline V gene encodes CDR1 SGHAT and CDR2 FQNNGV.

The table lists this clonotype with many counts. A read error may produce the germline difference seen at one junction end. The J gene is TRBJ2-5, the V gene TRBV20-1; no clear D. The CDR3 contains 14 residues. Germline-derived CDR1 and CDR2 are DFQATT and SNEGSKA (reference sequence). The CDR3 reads CSARGATTQQTQYF. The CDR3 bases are TGCAGTGCTAGAGGGGCCACTACCCAACAGACCCAGTACTTC.

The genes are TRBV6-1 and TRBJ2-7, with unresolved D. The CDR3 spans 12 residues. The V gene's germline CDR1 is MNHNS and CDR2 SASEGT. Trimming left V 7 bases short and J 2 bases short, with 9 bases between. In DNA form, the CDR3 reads TGTGCCAGCACCCGAACGGCCTACGAGCAGTACTTC. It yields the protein CASTRTAYEQYF.

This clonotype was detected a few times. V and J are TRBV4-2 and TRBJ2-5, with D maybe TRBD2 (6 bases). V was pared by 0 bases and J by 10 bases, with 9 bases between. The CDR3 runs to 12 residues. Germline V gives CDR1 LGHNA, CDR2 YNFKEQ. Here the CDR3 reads CASSQDGGVQYF. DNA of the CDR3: TGTGCCAGCAGCCAAGATGGCGGGGTCCAGTACTTC.

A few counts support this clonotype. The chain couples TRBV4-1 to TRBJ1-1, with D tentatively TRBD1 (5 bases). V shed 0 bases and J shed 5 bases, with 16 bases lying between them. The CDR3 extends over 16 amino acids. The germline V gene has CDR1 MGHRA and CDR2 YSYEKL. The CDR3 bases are TGCGCCAGCAGCCAAGAAGTTCCAGGGCGAAATACTGAAGCTTTCTTT. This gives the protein CASSQEVPGRNTEAFF.

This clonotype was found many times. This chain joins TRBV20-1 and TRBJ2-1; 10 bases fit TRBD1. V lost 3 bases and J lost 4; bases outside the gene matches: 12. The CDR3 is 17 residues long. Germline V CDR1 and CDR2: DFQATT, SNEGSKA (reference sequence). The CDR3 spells CSARVGTGTGAYNEQFF. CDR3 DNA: TGCAGTGCTAGGGTGGGAACCGGGACAGGGGCTTACAATGAGCAGTTCTTC.

In nucleotides, the CDR3 is TGTGCCAGCAGTTACTCGAGATCCGGGCCCTCCTCTGGAAACACCATATATTTT. Protein sequence: CASSYSRSGPSSGNTIYF. J is TRBJ1-3 and V is TRBV6-6; D not resolved. The CDR3 sequence is 18 residues long. Per germline, CDR1 MNHNY and CDR2 SVGAGI (reference sequence). V lost 0 bases to trimming and J lost 0 bases, with 15 bases between them.

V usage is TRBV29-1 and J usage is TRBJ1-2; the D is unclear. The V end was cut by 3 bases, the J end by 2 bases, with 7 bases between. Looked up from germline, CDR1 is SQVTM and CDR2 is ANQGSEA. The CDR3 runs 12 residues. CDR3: CSVEWQNYGYTF. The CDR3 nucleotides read TGCAGCGTTGAGTGGCAGAACTATGGCTACACCTTC.

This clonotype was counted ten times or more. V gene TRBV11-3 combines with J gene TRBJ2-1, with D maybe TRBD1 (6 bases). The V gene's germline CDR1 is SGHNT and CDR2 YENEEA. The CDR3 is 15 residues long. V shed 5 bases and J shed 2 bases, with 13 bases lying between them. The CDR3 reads CASSPLSGAYNEQFF. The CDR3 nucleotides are TGTGCCAGCAGCCCTCTTTCAGGGGCCTACAATGAGCAGTTCTTC.

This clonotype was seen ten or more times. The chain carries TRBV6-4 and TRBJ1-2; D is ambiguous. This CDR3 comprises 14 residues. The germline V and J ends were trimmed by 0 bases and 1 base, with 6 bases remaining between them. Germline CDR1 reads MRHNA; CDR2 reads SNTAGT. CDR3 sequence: CASSDSTSNYGYTF. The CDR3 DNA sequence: TGTGCCAGCAGTGACTCGACAAGTAACTATGGCTACACCTTC.

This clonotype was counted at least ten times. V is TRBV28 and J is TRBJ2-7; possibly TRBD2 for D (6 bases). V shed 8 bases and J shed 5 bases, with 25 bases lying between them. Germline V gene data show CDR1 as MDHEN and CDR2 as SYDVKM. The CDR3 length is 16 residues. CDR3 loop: CASSRPVGREANEQYF. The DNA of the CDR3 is TGTGCCAGCTCCCGCCCCGTCGGGCGGGAAGCCAACGAGCAGTACTTC.

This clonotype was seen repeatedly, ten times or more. The CDR3 loop is CASVRALGTYEQYF. Written as DNA, the CDR3 is TGTGCCAGCGTCCGGGCTCTCGGAACCTACGAGCAGTACTTC. The rearrangement uses TRBV6-1 and TRBJ2-7; D is unclear. This CDR3 is built from 14 residues. Germline V gene sequence: CDR1 MNHNS, CDR2 SASEGT. Trimming shortened V by 8 bases and J by 2 bases, and 16 bases separated the two germline ends.